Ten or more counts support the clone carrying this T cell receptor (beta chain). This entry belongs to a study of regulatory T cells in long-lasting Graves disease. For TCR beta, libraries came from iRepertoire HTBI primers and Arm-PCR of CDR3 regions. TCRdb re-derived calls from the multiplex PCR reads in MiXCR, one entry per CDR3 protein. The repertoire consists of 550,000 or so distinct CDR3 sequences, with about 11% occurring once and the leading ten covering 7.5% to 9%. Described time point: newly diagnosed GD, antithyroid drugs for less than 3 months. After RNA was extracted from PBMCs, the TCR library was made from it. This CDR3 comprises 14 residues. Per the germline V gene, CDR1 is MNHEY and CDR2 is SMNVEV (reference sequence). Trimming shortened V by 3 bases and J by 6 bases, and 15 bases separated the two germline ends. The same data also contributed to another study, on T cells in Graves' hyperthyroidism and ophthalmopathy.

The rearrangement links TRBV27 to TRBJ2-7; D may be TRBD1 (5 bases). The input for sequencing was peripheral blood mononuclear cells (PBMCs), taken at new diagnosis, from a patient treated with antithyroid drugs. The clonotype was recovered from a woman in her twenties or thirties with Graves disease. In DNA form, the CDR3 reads TGTGCCAGCAGTTTCTCGGGCAGGGCAGGCGAGCAGTACTTC. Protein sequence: CASSFSGRAGEQYF.